Each of the 11 T cell receptor beta chains below was sequenced from the same sample in a study of cytomegalovirus exposure and HLA in healthy donors. Primers: 60 Vbeta forward and 13 Jbeta reverse. Some clones are missing from TCRdb's copy, which holds only in-frame ones; the method was immunoSEQ multiplex PCR. The data contain about 180,000 clones, 60% to 85% of them singletons. Sequences were obtained from PBMCs. All receptors derive from a man in his forties or fifties in good health and CMV-seronegative.

The chain combines TRBV6-5 with TRBJ2-7, with TRBD2 as a possible D gene (6 bases). The V gene's germline CDR1 is MNHEY and CDR2 SVGAGI. Trimming removed 0 bases at V and 3 bases at J, with 9 bases between. This CDR3 contains 14 residues. CDR3 protein: CASSYSTRGYEQYF. Here the CDR3 DNA reads TGTGCCAGCAGTTACTCGACTAGGGGCTACGAGCAGTACTTC.

CDR3 bases: TGTGCCTGGGACAGGGGCGGAGGGGAGCAGTACTTC. Protein: CAWDRGGGEQYF. The chain is built from TRBV30 and TRBJ2-7; TRBD1 matches at 8 bases. J was trimmed by 7 bases and V by 5 bases; bases with no gene match: 7. Germline CDR1 reads GTSNPN; CDR2 reads SVGIG (reference sequence). This CDR3 comprises 12 residues.

The chain links TRBV7-6 to TRBJ2-3; D is perhaps TRBD2 (7 bases). Germline V lookup: CDR1 SGHVS, CDR2 FNYEAQ. Trimming cost V 5 bases and J 2 bases, with 20 bases left between them. CDR3 length: 17 residues. In nucleotides, the CDR3 is TGTGCCAGCAGCCCCCTGGGGGCGGGGGCACTCACAGATACGCAGTATTTT. Protein product: CASSPLGAGALTDTQYF.

V and J are TRBV7-2 and TRBJ2-1; 9 bases are a match to TRBD2. The CDR3 has 15 amino acids. The ends lost 5 bases at V and 7 bases at J; junction bases unmatched: 9. Germline V lookup: CDR1 SGHTA, CDR2 FQGNSA. CDR3 sequence reads: CASSISSGGQNEQFF. The CDR3 DNA reads as TGTGCCAGCAGCATATCCAGCGGGGGGCAGAATGAGCAGTTCTTC.

The chain joins TRBV19 to TRBJ2-6; D remains unclear. Germline V CDR1 and CDR2: LNHDA, SQIVND (reference sequence). The CDR3 runs to 14 residues. Trimming took off 3 bases at V and 0 bases at J, with 3 bases between the two ends. CDR3 protein: CASSIGSGANVLTF. For the CDR3, the DNA is TGTGCCAGTAGTATCGGCTCTGGGGCCAACGTCCTGACTTTC.

In its sample, this clone was seen a few times. The chain links TRBV6-5 to TRBJ1-5; 7 bases map to TRBD1. This CDR3 has 12 amino acids. With 6 bases clipped from V and 6 bases from J, the junction kept 2 bases outside the gene matches. Germline loops: CDR1 MNHEY, CDR2 SVGAGI. The CDR3 loop is CASSQGGQPQHF. The CDR3 bases are TGTGCCAGCAGCCAGGGGGGTCAGCCCCAGCATTTT.

The chain recombines TRBV6-6 with TRBJ2-1, with no clear D. This CDR3 has 15 amino acids. Looked up from germline, CDR1 is MNHNY and CDR2 is SVGAGI (reference sequence). V was cut by 7 bases and J by 8 bases, with 21 bases left in between. The CDR3 protein is CASNAVDKASYEQFF. The CDR3 region has the DNA TGTGCCAGCAACGCCGTAGACAAGGCCTCTTATGAGCAGTTCTTC.

This chain connects TRBV6-5 to TRBJ2-7, with D possibly TRBD2 on 6 matching bases. This CDR3 is built from 14 residues. Trimming took 2 bases from V and 6 from J, leaving 14 bases between them. In germline, CDR1 is MNHEY, CDR2 SVGAGI. The CDR3 is CASSYSSGGIEQYF. Written as DNA, the CDR3 is TGTGCCAGCAGTTACAGTTCAGGCGGGATCGAGCAGTACTTC.

This chain uses TRBV6-4 with TRBJ2-7, with D perhaps matching TRBD1 (5 bases). Germline assignment: CDR1 MRHNA and CDR2 SNTAGT. The CDR3 totals 13 residues. Trimming left V 3 bases short and J 4 bases short, with 10 bases between. CDR3 region: CASSELSGYEQYF. The CDR3 DNA follows: TGTGCCAGCAGTGAACTGTCAGGGTACGAGCAGTACTTC.

V and J are TRBV15 and TRBJ2-4; 10 positions agree with TRBD2. Per germline, CDR1 LNHNV and CDR2 YYDKDF (reference sequence). The CDR3 extends over 17 amino acids. The J segment lost 5 bases and the V segment lost 3 bases, leaving 10 bases of the junction unmatched. The CDR3 protein is CATSRGGVGTSENIQYF. The CDR3 DNA reads TGTGCCACCAGCAGGGGGGGGGTGGGGACTAGCGAAAACATTCAGTACTTC.

This sequence joins TRBV6-1 and TRBJ1-2; weak D call: TRBD1 (5 bases). CDR1 MNHNS and CDR2 SASEGT come from the germline V gene. Trimming took 1 base from V and 4 from J, leaving 10 bases between them. CDR3 length equals 14 residues. DNA of the CDR3: TGTGCCAGCAGTGAAGGTCCAGGGCGCTATGGCTACACCTTC. Encoded protein: CASSEGPGRYGYTF.